The 6 T cell receptor beta chains below all came from one sample that was sequenced in a study of human T cells and chemical hapten exposure. Before extraction, the whole blood was not fractionated, and total RNA was taken from it. MiXCR, applied by TCRdb to the 5' RACE reads, yields one record per CDR3 protein. The repertoire holds over 70,000 distinct CDR3 sequences, 15% to 20% seen once, with around 6.8% in the top ten. The source is a female donor in good health.

This clonotype was seen more than once but under ten times. V and J are TRBV29-1 and TRBJ1-1; tentatively, D is TRBD1 (5 bases). Trimming pared 2 bases from V and 0 bases from J, leaving 10 bases between. The CDR3 length is 14 residues. Germline V lookup: CDR1 SQVTM, CDR2 ANQGSEA. CDR3 sequence: CSVEQGLMNTEAFF. CDR3 bases: TGCAGCGTTGAACAGGGCCTCATGAACACTGAAGCTTTCTTT.

This clonotype was recorded a few times. The chain's CDR3 is CSARPTGKPEAFF. The CDR3 DNA follows: TGCAGTGCTAGGCCAACAGGGAAACCTGAAGCTTTCTTT. This sequence joins TRBV20-1 and TRBJ1-1; TRBD1 might be the D (6 bases). The CDR3 spans 13 residues. Germline loops: CDR1 DFQATT, CDR2 SNEGSKA (reference sequence). Trimming pared 3 bases from V and 6 bases from J, leaving 14 bases between.

This clonotype was seen a handful of times. V and J are TRBV29-1 and TRBJ2-5; TRBD2 aligns across 12 bases. This CDR3 has 17 residues. Per germline, CDR1 SQVTM and CDR2 ANQGSEA. J was trimmed by 2 bases and V by 6 bases; bases with no gene match: 13. The CDR3 DNA follows: TGCAGCGTCGAACCGTTGGGACTAGCGGGTGATCAAGAGACCCAGTACTTC. Its translation: CSVEPLGLAGDQETQYF.

The CDR3 protein is CASSKTGELFF. The CDR3 nucleotides are TGTGCCAGCAGCAAGACCGGGGAGCTGTTTTTT. The chain links TRBV21-1 to TRBJ2-2. TRBV21-1 is assigned pseudogene status. The CDR3 runs to 11 residues.

The chain uses TRBV5-1 and TRBJ2-7; 8 bases match TRBD1. This CDR3 contains 14 residues. The V and J ends lost 4 bases and 5 bases, in that order; junction bases with no gene match: 8. Germline V lookup: CDR1 SGHRS, CDR2 YFSETQ. The CDR3, as DNA: TGCGCCAGCAGCGTCAGGACAGGGTATGACGAGCAGTACTTC. This sequence encodes CASSVRTGYDEQYF.

This clonotype has a handful of counts. The chain employs TRBV5-1 and TRBJ1-1; TRBD1 matches 9 bases. Per germline, CDR1 SGHRS and CDR2 YFSETQ. This CDR3 contains 16 residues. After removal of 1 base from V and 0 bases from J, the junction contained 4 bases not matched to a gene. The CDR3 protein is CASSLLGQGLNTEAFF. The DNA for the CDR3 is TGCGCCAGCAGCTTGTTGGGACAGGGCCTGAACACTGAAGCTTTCTTT.